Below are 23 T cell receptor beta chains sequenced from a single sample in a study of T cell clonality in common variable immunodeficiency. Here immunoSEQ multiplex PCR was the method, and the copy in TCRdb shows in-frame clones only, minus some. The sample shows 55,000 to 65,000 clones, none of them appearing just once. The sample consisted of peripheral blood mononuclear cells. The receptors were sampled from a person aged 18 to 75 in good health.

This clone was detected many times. CDR3 region: CASSPPGQGAEDTQYF. The part of the CDR3 DNA that was read is TGTGCCAGCAGTCCACCGGGACAGGGGGCGGAAGATACG. The chain employs TRBV28 and TRBJ2-3, with 12 positions matching TRBD1. The read is 3 residues too short to cover the CDR3 end, so that end is filled in from the germline J gene. CDR1 and CDR2 from the germline V gene are MDHEN and SYDVKM. The V and J ends lost 5 bases and 5 bases, in that order; junction bases with no gene match: 8. The CDR3 length is 16 residues.

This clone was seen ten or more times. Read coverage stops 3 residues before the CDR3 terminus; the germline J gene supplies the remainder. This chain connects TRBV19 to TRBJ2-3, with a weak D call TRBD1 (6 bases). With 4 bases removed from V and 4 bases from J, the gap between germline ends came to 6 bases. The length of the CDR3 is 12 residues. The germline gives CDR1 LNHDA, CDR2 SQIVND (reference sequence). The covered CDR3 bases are TGTGCCAGTAGTACAGGGGCAGATACG. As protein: CASSTGADT. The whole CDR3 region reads CASSTGADTQYF.

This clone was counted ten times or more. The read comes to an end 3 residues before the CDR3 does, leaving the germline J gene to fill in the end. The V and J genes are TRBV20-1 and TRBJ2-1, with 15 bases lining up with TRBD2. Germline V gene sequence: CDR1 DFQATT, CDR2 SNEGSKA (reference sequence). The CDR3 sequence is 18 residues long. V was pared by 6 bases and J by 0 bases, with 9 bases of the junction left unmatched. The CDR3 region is CSAQSPGLAGGSYNEQFF. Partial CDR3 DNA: TGCAGTGCCCAGAGCCCGGGACTAGCGGGAGGCTCCTACAATGAG.

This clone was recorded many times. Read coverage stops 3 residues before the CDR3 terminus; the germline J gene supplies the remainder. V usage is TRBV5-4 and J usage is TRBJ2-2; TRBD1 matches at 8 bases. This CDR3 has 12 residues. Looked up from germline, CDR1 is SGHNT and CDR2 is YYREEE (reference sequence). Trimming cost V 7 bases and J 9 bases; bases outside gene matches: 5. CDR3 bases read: TGTGCCAGCTCAAGACAGGGGAGGGAG. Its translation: CASSRQGRE. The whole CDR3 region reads CASSRQGRELFF.

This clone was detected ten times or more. The sequenced part of the CDR3 DNA is TGTGCCAGCCACCGGACAGCTTCCTACGAG. Amino acid sequence: CASHRTASYE. The entire CDR3 is CASHRTASYEQYF. The rearrangement links TRBV19 to TRBJ2-7, with a tentative D call TRBD1 (6 bases). The CDR3 end is not reached by the read, which stops 3 residues before it; the germline J gene fills it in. In germline, CDR1 is LNHDA, CDR2 SQIVND (reference sequence). The CDR3 runs 13 residues. V was clipped by 9 bases and J by 1 base, with 13 bases between them.

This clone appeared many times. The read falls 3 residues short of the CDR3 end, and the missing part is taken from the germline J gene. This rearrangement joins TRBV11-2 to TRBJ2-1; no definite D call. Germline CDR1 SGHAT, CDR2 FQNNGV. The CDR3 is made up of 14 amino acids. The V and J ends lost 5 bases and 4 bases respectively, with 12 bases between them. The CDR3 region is CASSPGVVYNEQFF. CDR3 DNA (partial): TGTGCCAGCAGCCCCGGTGTGGTTTACAATGAG.

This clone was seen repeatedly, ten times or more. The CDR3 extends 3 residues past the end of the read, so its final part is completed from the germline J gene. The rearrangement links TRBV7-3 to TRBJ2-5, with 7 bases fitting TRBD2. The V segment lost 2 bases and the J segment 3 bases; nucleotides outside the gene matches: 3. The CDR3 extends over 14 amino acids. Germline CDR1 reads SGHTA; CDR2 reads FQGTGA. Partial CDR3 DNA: TGTGCCAGCAGCTTACCGGGGAGGGAAGAGACC. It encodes CASSLPGREET. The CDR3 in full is CASSLPGREETQYF.

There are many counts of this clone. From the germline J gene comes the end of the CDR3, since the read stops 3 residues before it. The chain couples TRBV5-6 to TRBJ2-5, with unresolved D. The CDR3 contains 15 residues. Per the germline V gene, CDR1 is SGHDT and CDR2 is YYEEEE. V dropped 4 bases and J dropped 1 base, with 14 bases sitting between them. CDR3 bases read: TGTGCCAGCAGCCCGGCCCCGCAGGCCCAAGAGACC. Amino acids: CASSPAPQAQET. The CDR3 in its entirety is CASSPAPQAQETQYF. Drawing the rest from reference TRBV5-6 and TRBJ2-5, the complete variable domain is DAGVTQSPTHLIKTRGQQVTLRCSPKSGHDTVSWYQQALGQGPQFIFQYYEEEERQRGNFPDRFSGHQFPNYSSELNVNALLLGDSALYLCASSPAPQAQETQYFGPGTRLLVL.

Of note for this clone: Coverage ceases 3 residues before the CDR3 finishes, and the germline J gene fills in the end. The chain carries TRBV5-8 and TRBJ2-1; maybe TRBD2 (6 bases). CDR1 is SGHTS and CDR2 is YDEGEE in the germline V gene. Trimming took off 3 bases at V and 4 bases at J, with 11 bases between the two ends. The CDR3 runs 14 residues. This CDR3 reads CASSSLSGYNEQFF. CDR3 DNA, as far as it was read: TGTGCCAGCAGCTCACTTAGCGGTTACAATGAG.

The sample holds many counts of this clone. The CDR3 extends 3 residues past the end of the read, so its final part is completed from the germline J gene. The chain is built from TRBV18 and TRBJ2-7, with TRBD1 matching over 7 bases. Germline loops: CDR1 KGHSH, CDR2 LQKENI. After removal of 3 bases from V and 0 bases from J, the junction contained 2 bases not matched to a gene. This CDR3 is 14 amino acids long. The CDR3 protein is CASSPGQSSYEQYF. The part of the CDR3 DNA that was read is TGTGCCAGCTCACCGGGACAGAGCTCCTACGAG.

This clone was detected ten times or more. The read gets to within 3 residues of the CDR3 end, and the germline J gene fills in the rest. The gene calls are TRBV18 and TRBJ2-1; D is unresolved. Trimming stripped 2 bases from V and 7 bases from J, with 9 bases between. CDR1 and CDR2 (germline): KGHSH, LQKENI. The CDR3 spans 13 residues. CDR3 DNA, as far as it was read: TGTGCCAGCTCACCAGTCTACGGGAATGAG. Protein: CASSPVYGNE. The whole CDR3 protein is CASSPVYGNEQFF.

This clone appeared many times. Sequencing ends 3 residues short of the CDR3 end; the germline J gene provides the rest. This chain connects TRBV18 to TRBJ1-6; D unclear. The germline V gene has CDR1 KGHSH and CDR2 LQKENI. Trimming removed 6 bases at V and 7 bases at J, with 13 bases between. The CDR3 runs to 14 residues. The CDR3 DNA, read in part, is TGTGCCAGCTCTTCGGCAGGAGTGAATTCACCC. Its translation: CASSSAGVNSP. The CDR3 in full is CASSSAGVNSPLHF.

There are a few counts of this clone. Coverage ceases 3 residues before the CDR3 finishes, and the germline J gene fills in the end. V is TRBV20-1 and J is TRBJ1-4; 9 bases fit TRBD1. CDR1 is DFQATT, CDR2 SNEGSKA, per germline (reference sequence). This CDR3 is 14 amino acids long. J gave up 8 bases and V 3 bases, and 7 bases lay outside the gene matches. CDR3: CSASLGQGPEKLFF. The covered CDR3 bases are TGCAGTGCTAGCCTGGGACAGGGACCAGAAAAA.

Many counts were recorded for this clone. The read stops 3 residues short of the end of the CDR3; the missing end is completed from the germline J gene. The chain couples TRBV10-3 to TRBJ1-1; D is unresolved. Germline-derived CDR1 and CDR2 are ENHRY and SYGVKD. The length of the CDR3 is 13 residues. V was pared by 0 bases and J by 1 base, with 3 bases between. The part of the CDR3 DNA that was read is TGTGCCATCAGTGAGTCGGCGAACACTGAA. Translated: CAISESANTE. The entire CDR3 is CAISESANTEAFF.

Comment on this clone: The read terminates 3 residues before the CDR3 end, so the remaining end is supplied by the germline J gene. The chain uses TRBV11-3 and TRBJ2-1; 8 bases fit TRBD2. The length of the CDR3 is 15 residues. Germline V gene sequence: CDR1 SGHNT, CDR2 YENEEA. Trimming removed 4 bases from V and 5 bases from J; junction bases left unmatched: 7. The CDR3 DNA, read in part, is TGTGCCAGCAGCTCCCAGCGGGAGCGGGACAATGAG. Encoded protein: CASSSQRERDNE. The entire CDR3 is CASSSQRERDNEQFF.

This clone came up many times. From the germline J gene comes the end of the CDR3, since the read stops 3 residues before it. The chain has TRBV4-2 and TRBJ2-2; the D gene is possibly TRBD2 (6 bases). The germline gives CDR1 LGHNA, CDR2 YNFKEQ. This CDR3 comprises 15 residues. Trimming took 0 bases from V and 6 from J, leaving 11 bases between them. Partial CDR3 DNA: TGTGCCAGCAGCCAAGAAGGTTGGGGGGCCGGGGAG. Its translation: CASSQEGWGAGE. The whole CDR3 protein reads CASSQEGWGAGELFF.

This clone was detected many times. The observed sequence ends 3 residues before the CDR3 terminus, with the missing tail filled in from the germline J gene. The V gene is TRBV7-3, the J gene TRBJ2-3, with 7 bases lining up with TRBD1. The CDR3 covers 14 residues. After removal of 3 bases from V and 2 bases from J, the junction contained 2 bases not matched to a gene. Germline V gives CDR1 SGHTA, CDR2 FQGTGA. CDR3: CASSLGQSTDTQYF. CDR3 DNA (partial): TGTGCCAGCAGCTTGGGACAGTCCACAGATACG. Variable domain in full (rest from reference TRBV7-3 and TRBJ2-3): GAGVSQTPSNKVTEKGKYVELRCDPISGHTALYWYRQSLGQGPEFLIYFQGTGAADDSGLPNDRFFAVRPEGSVSTLKIQRTERGDSAVYLCASSLGQSTDTQYFGPGTRLTVL.

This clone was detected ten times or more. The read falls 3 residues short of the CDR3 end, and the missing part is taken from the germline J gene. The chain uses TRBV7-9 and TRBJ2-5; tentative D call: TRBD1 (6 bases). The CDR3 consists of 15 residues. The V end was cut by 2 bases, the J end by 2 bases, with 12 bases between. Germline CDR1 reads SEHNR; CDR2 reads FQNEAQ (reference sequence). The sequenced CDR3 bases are TGTGCCAGCAGCTTACGTGGGGGCGGGCAAGAGACC. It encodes CASSLRGGGQET. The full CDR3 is CASSLRGGGQETQYF. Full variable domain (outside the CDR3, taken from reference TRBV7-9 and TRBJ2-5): DTGVSQNPRHKITKRGQNVTFRCDPISEHNRLYWYRQTLGQGPEFLTYFQNEAQLEKSRLLSDRFSAERPKGSFSTLEIQRTEQGDSAMYLCASSLRGGGQETQYFGPGTRLLVL.

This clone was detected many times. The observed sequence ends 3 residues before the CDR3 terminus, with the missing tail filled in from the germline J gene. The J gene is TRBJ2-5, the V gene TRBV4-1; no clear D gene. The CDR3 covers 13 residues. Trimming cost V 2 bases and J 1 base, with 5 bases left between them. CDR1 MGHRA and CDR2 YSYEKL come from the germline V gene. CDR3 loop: CASSQNSQETQYF. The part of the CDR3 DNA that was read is TGCGCCAGCAGCCAAAACAGCCAAGAGACC.

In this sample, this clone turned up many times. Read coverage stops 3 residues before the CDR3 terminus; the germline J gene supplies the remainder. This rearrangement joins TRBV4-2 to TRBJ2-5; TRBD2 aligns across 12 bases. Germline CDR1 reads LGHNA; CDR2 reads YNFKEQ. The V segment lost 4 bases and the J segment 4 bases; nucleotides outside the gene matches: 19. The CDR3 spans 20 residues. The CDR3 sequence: CASSPSGLAGGPRLGETQYF. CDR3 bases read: TGTGCCAGCAGCCCCTCGGGTCTAGCGGGAGGGCCGAGGTTAGGAGAGACC.

CDR3: CASREGDGYTF. The CDR3 DNA, read in part, is TGTGCCAGCCGGGAAGGGGATGGC. The chain uses TRBV7-9 and TRBJ1-2; D might be TRBD1 (5 bases). Read coverage stops 3 residues before the CDR3 terminus; the germline J gene supplies the remainder. V lost 8 bases and J 6 bases, leaving 10 bases between the germline ends. The CDR3 is made up of 11 amino acids. Germline assignment: CDR1 SEHNR and CDR2 FQNEAQ (reference sequence).

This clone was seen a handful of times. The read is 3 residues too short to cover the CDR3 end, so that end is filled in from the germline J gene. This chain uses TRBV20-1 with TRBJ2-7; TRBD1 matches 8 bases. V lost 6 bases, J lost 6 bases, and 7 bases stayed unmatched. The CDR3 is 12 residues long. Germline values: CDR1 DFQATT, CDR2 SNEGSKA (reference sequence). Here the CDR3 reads CSATTGVIEQYF. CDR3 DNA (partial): TGCAGTGCGACGACAGGGGTTATCGAG.

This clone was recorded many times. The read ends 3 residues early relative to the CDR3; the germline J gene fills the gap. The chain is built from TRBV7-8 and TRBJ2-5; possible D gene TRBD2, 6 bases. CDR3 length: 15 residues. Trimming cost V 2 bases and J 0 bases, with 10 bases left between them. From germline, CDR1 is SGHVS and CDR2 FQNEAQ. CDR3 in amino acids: CASSLRAGYQETQYF. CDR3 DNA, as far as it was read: TGTGCCAGCAGCTTACGTGCGGGGTACCAAGAGACC.